These 7 T cell receptor beta chains came from one sample sequenced in a study of blood T cells in healthy people across ages. Together with a sample-barcoded 5' primer, a J-beta primer mix was included in a second PCR lasting about 6 to 11 cycles. TCRdb reanalysed the 5' RACE reads using MiXCR and keeps one entry per CDR3 protein. This sample yields 1.4 million to 1.5 million distinct CDR3 sequences, of which 42% are seen a single time; 7% to 9.5% belongs to the top ten. Sequencing was done on a sample of blood. All receptors come from a woman aged 18-29 years in good health.

There are a few counts of this clonotype. This chain joins TRBV6-5 and TRBJ2-5; the D is unclear. V was shortened by 0 bases and J by 12 bases, with 8 bases between the two germline ends. The CDR3 has 11 amino acids. From germline, CDR1 is MNHEY and CDR2 SVGAGI. The CDR3: CASSYSEKEYF. The CDR3 DNA reads TGTGCCAGCAGTTACTCCGAAAAGGAGTACTTC.

The chain carries TRBV7-8 and TRBJ2-1; D gene ambiguous. The CDR3 loop spans 13 amino acids. Germline V lookup: CDR1 SGHVS, CDR2 FQNEAQ. V was shortened by 7 bases and J by 3 bases, with 10 bases between the two germline ends. The CDR3 is CASITEGYNEQFF. CDR3 in DNA: TGTGCCAGCATCACGGAAGGCTACAATGAGCAGTTCTTC.

V usage is TRBV5-1 and J usage is TRBJ1-5; D remains unclear. The germline V gene has CDR1 SGHRS and CDR2 YFSETQ. The CDR3 loop spans 15 amino acids. Trimming pared 0 bases from V and 3 bases from J, leaving 10 bases between. The CDR3 region is CASSLGPAYNQPQHF. CDR3 nucleotide sequence: TGCGCCAGCAGCTTGGGGCCCGCCTACAATCAGCCCCAGCATTTT. The full variable domain, completed using reference TRBV5-1 and TRBJ1-5, is KAGVTQTPRYLIKTRGQQVTLSCSPISGHRSVSWYQQTPGQGLQFLFEYFSETQRNKGNFPGRFSGRQFSNSRSEMNVSTLELGDSALYLCASSLGPAYNQPQHFGDGTRLSIL.

The V gene is TRBV7-2, the J gene TRBJ2-1; TRBD2 matches at 12 bases. From germline, CDR1 is SGHTA and CDR2 FQGNSA. CDR3 length equals 17 residues. V shed 5 bases, J shed 5 bases, and the junction held 10 bases outside the gene matches. This chain's CDR3 is CASSPRTSGIQHNEQFF. For the CDR3, the DNA is TGTGCCAGCAGCCCCCGGACTAGCGGGATACAACACAATGAGCAGTTCTTC.

This clonotype showed up just once. The rearrangement links TRBV19 to TRBJ2-4; 8 nucleotides line up with TRBD2. The better agreement between TRBJ2-7 and the DNA end casts doubt on the J call. CDR3 length: 15 amino acids. Germline lookup yields CDR1 LNHDA and CDR2 SQIVND (reference sequence). The CDR3 region has the DNA TGTGCCAGTAGTTGGAAGACTAGCGAGATCTACGAGCAGTACTTC. Translating it yields CASSWKTSEIYEQYF.

This clonotype was observed a handful of times. The junction departs from the called germline gene at one end, perhaps through a read error. The rearrangement uses TRBV7-7 and TRBJ2-5; 7 bases agree with TRBD2. Germline CDR1 and CDR2: SSHAT and FNYEAQ (reference sequence). The CDR3 totals 15 residues. Here the CDR3 reads CASSPGGTSTETQYF. The DNA for the CDR3 is TGTGCTAGCAGCCCCGGGGGGACGTCAACGGAGACCCAGTACTTC.

The chain couples TRBV9 to TRBJ2-1, with D perhaps being TRBD1 or TRBD2 (5 bases each). The CDR3 is made up of 18 amino acids. V was pared by 4 bases and J by 2 bases, with 22 bases between. Germline CDR1 and CDR2: SGDLS and YYNGEE. This chain's CDR3 is CASSPEPLLGDPYNEQFF. The DNA for the CDR3 is TGTGCCAGCAGCCCGGAACCCTTATTGGGGGACCCCTACAATGAGCAGTTCTTC.